The rows below give T cell receptor beta chains drawn from one sample of a study of shared clonotypes between healthy human individuals. Sequencing was performed with immunoSEQ multiplex PCR; in TCRdb, only in-frame clones are kept and a portion is missing. The data hold a few million clones, with 93% observed a single time. Input material: naive CD8+ T cells from PBMCs. These receptors originate from a man aged 18 to 35 in good health. Some clones in this sample may be carry-over from other donors' samples. Each CDR3 is given with its conserved first and last residue. The D gene is left open where the match is weak. Expanded clones get a size class; other rows say once, few or many, or leave the size out.

D: -; size: -; V: TRBV2; J: TRBJ2-1; CDR3: CASSGVRGEEQFF; DNA: TGTGCCAGCAGTGGAGTCAGGGGAGAGGAGCAGTTCTTC
D: -; size: few; V: TRBV5-6; J: TRBJ2-7; CDR3: CASSLVAGEQYF; DNA: TGTGCCAGCAGCTTGGTGGCGGGCGAGCAGTACTTC
D: TRBD2; size: -; V: TRBV2; J: TRBJ2-7; CDR3: CASSEPNRGSVTYEQYF; DNA: TGTGCCAGCAGTGAACCCAACCGCGGGAGCGTAACCTACGAGCAGTACTTC
D: TRBD2; size: -; V: TRBV13; J: TRBJ2-1; CDR3: CASSLGLAGGPRYNEQFF; DNA: TGTGCCAGCAGCTTGGGGCTAGCGGGAGGGCCTCGGTACAATGAGCAGTTCTTC
D: -; size: -; V: TRBV11-2; J: TRBJ2-3; CDR3: CASSLQTGSSTDTQYF; DNA: TGTGCCAGCAGCTTACAAACAGGGTCCAGCACAGATACGCAGTATTTT
D: -; size: -; V: TRBV15; J: TRBJ2-3; CDR3: CATSRRSADTQYF; DNA: TGTGCCACCAGCAGACGTTCGGCGGATACGCAGTATTTT
D: -; size: -; V: TRBV28; J: TRBJ2-7; CDR3: CASSFSRARHEQYF; DNA: TGTGCCAGCAGTTTTTCTAGGGCTCGTCACGAGCAGTACTTC
D: -; size: -; V: TRBV27; J: TRBJ1-2; CDR3: CASSLSGGVGYTF; DNA: TGTGCCAGCAGTTTATCGGGGGGGGTTGGCTACACCTTC
D: -; size: once; V: TRBV11-2; J: TRBJ2-7; CDR3: CASSSPLGQLESSYEQYF; DNA: TGTGCCAGCAGCTCCCCCCTAGGCCAGCTCGAATCCTCCTACGAGCAGTACTTC
D: -; size: -; V: TRBV29-1; J: TRBJ2-3; CDR3: CSVEGTQDSSTDTQYF; DNA: TGCAGCGTTGAGGGGACACAGGACTCTAGCACAGATACGCAGTATTTT
D: TRBD1; size: -; V: TRBV7-9; J: TRBJ2-7; CDR3: CASSPARDRGYEQYF; DNA: TGTGCCAGCAGCCCGGCCCGGGACAGGGGCTACGAGCAGTACTTC
D: TRBD2; size: -; V: TRBV2; J: TRBJ2-7; CDR3: CASSHVAGGNEQYF; DNA: TGTGCCAGCAGTCACGTAGCGGGAGGTAACGAGCAGTACTTC
D: -; size: -; V: TRBV9; J: TRBJ2-1; CDR3: CASSDPVGGPNEQFF; DNA: TGTGCCAGCAGCGACCCAGTTGGGGGCCCCAATGAGCAGTTCTTC
D: -; size: -; V: TRBV29-1; J: TRBJ2-1; CDR3: CSVPLDSYNEQFF; DNA: TGCAGCGTCCCGTTAGACAGTTACAATGAGCAGTTCTTC
D: -; size: -; V: TRBV28; J: TRBJ2-4; CDR3: CASSFRDGYSEYDF; DNA: TGTGCCAGCAGTTTTAGGGACGGATACTCCGAATATGACTTC
D: TRBD2; size: -; V: TRBV28; J: TRBJ2-2; CDR3: CASTDGLAGLTGELFF; DNA: TGTGCCAGCACCGACGGTCTAGCGGGATTAACCGGGGAGCTGTTTTTT
D: -; size: -; V: TRBV7-8; J: TRBJ1-2; CDR3: CASSPRELSGGYTF; DNA: TGTGCCAGCAGCCCTCGGGAACTTTCGGGAGGCTACACCTTC
D: -; size: -; V: TRBV7-9; J: TRBJ2-7; CDR3: CASSGHYEQYF; DNA: TGTGCCAGCTCTGGGCATTACGAGCAGTACTTC
D: TRBD1; size: -; V: TRBV5-1; J: TRBJ2-7; CDR3: CASSLGDPWDSHYEQYF; DNA: TGCGCCAGCAGCTTAGGGGATCCTTGGGACAGCCACTACGAGCAGTACTTC
D: -; size: -; V: TRBV28; J: TRBJ2-7; CDR3: CVSSSGVSSSYEQYF; DNA: TGTGTCAGCAGTTCCGGCGTCTCGAGCTCCTACGAGCAGTACTTC
D: -; size: few; V: TRBV11-2; J: TRBJ1-2; CDR3: CASRTLRDGYTF; DNA: TGTGCCAGCAGAACGCTCAGGGATGGCTACACCTTC
D: -; size: -; V: TRBV6-5; J: TRBJ2-2; CDR3: CASSYVRGPGELFF; DNA: TGTGCCAGCAGTTACGTCCGGGGGCCCGGGGAGCTGTTTTTT
D: -; size: -; V: TRBV5-1; J: TRBJ2-5; CDR3: CASSPDLGGQETQYF; DNA: TGCGCCAGCAGCCCTGACTTGGGGGGCCAAGAGACCCAGTACTTC
D: -; size: -; V: TRBV30; J: TRBJ1-1; CDR3: CAWSPPNTEAFF; DNA: TGTGCCTGGAGTCCCCCGAACACTGAAGCTTTCTTT
D: -; size: -; V: TRBV19; J: TRBJ1-1; CDR3: CASSIDAQGHTEAFF; DNA: TGTGCCAGTAGTATAGACGCTCAGGGCCACACTGAAGCTTTCTTT
D: TRBD1; size: -; V: TRBV27; J: TRBJ1-1; CDR3: CASSARQGLNTEAFF; DNA: TGTGCCAGCAGTGCTCGACAGGGGTTGAACACTGAAGCTTTCTTT
D: -; size: -; V: TRBV5-6; J: TRBJ2-7; CDR3: CASSFTESYEQYF; DNA: TGTGCCAGCAGCTTCACCGAGAGCTACGAGCAGTACTTC
D: TRBD2; size: -; V: TRBV6-1; J: TRBJ2-1; CDR3: CASSDGTSGTIYNEQFF; DNA: TGTGCCAGCAGTGACGGGACTAGCGGGACGATATACAATGAGCAGTTCTTC
D: TRBD1; size: -; V: TRBV6-5; J: TRBJ2-2; CDR3: CASSYTRQGGTGELFF; DNA: TGTGCCAGCAGTTACACCCGACAGGGCGGCACCGGGGAGCTGTTTTTT
D: TRBD2; size: -; V: TRBV15; J: TRBJ2-7; CDR3: CATSRAPGLVGSYEQYF; DNA: TGTGCCACCAGCAGAGCACCCGGACTAGTCGGGAGCTACGAGCAGTACTTC
D: -; size: -; V: TRBV29-1; J: TRBJ2-1; CDR3: CSVERDNEQFF; DNA: TGCAGCGTTGAACGGGACAATGAGCAGTTCTTC